This paragraph reports one T cell receptor (beta chain). Its antigen remains unidentified. TCRdb's copy holds only in-frame clones and misses some; the assay was immunoSEQ multiplex PCR. The table records tens of thousands of clones, roughly 90% of them present only once. The data are from a study of radiotherapy plus CTLA-4 blockade in lung cancer. Turning to the study itself: Of the patients, under 20% showed objective responses and around 32% attained disease control. Study-wide points: Blood-borne expansion of tumor-derived TCR clones followed radiotherapy plus ipilimumab. Interferon-beta and early blood T cell clone dynamics reportedly predicted response best.

The CDR3 sequence is 13 residues long. V shed 8 bases, J shed 5 bases, and the junction held 5 bases outside the gene matches. The germline V gene has CDR1 MNHNY and CDR2 SVGAGI (reference sequence). The specimen was peripheral blood, collected from a patient treated with radiotherapy plus ipilimumab. V and J are TRBV6-6 and TRBJ2-5, with 10 bases lining up with TRBD2. The source is a human donor with non-small cell lung cancer whose response to radiotherapy plus ipilimumab could not be evaluated. CDR3 nucleotides: TGTGCCAGCGGAGCGGGGGGGCGGGAGACCCAGTACTTC. This sequence encodes CASGAGGRETQYF.